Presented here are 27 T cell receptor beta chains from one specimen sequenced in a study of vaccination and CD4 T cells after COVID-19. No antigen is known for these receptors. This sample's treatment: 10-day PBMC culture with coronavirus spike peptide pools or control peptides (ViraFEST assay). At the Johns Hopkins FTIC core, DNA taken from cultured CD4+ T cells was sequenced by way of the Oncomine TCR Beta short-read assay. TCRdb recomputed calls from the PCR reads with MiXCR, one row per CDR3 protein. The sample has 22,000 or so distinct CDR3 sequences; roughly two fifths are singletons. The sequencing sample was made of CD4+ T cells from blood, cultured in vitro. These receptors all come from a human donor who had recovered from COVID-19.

CDR3 sequence reads: CASSPFRSPLSGGGETQYF. In DNA form, the CDR3 reads TGTGCCAGCTCACCATTCCGGTCTCCGCTTAGCGGGGGTGGAGAGACCCAGTACTTC. This sequence joins TRBV18 and TRBJ2-5, with TRBD2 matching 9 bases. This CDR3 has 19 amino acids. V gave up 2 bases and J gave up 4 bases; unmatched junction bases: 17. Germline V gene data show CDR1 as KGHSH and CDR2 as LQKENI.

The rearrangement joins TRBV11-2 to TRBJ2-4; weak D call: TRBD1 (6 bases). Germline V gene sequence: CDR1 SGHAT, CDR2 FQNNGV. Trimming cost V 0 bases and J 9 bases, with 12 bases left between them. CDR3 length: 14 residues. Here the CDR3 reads CASSLETGWGIQYF. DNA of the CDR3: TGTGCCAGCAGCTTAGAGACAGGTTGGGGCATTCAGTACTTC.

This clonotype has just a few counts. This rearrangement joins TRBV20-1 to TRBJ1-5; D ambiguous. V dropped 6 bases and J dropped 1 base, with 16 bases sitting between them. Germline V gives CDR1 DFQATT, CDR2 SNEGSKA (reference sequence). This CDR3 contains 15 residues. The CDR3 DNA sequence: TGCAGTGCCCCAGACCGGAGTGGGAGCAATCAGCCCCAGCATTTT. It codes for CSAPDRSGSNQPQHF.

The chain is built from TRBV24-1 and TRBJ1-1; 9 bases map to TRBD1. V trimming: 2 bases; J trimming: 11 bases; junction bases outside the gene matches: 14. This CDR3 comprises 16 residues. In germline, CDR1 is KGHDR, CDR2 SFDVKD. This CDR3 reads CATSDSRTGDTKGAFF. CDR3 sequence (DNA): TGTGCCACCAGTGATTCAAGGACAGGGGATACCAAGGGGGCTTTCTTT.

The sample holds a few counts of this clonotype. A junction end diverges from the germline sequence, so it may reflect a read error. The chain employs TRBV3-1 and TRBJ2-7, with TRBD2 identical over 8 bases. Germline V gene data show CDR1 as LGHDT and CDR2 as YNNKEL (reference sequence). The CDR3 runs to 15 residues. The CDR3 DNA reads TGTGCCAGCAGCCGGAGAGCGGGGGACCGGACTAGTCCCCAGTTC. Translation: CASSRRAGDRTSPQF.

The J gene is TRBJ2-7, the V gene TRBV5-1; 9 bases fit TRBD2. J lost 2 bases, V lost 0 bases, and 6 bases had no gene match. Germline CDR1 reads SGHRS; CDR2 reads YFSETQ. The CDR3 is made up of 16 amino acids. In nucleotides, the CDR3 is TGCGCCAGCAGCTTGGAGGCTAGCGGGATCACCTACGAGCAGTACTTC. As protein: CASSLEASGITYEQYF.

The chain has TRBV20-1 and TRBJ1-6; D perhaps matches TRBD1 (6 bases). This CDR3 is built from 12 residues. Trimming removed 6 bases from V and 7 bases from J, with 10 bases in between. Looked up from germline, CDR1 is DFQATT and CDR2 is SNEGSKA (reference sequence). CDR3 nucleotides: TGCAGTGCGGAAGGGGGAAATTCACCCCTCCACTTT. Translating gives CSAEGGNSPLHF.

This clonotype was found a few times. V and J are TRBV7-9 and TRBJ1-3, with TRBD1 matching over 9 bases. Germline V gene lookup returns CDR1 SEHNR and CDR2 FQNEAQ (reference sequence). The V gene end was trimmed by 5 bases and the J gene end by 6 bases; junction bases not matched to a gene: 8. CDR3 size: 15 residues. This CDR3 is CASSTWTGAENTIYF. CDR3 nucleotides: TGTGCCAGCAGCACTTGGACAGGGGCAGAAAACACCATATATTTT.

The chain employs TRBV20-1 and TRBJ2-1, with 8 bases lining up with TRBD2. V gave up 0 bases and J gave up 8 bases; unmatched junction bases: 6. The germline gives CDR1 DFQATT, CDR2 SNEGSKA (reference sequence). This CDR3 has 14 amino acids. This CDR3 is CSARESGSRYEQFF. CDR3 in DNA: TGCAGTGCTAGAGAAAGCGGGAGTAGGTATGAGCAGTTCTTC.

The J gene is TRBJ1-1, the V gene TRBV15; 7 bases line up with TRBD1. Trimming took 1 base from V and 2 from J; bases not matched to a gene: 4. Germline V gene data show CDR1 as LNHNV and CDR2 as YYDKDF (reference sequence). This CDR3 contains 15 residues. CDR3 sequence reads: CATSRGDRHNTEAFF. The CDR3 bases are TGTGCCACCAGCAGAGGGGACAGACACAACACTGAAGCTTTCTTT.

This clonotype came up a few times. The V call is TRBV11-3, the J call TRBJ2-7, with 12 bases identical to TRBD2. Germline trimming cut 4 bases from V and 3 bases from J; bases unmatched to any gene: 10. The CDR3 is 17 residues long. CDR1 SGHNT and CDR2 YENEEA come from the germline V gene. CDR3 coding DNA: TGTGCCAGCAGCTCCAGAGTGTCACTAGCGGGGGGCTACGAGCAGTACTTC. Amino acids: CASSSRVSLAGGYEQYF.

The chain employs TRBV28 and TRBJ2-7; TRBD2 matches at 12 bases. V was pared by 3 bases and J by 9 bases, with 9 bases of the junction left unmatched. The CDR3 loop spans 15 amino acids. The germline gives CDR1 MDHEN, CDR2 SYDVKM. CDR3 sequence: CASSFSTSGRQAQYF. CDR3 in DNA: TGTGCCAGCAGTTTTAGCACTAGCGGGAGGCAAGCGCAGTACTTC.

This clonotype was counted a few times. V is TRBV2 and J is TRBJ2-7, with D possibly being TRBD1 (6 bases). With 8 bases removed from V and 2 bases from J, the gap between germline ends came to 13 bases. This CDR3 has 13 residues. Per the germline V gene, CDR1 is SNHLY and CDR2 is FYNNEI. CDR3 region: CASLFDRPYEQYF. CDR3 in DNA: TGTGCCAGCCTGTTCGACAGGCCCTACGAGCAGTACTTC.

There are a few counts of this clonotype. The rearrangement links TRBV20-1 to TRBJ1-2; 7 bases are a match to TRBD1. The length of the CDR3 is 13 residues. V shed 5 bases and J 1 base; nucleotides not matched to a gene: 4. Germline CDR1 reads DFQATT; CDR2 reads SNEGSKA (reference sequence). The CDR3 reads CSAADRNNYGYTF. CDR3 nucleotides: TGCAGTGCTGCGGACAGGAATAACTATGGCTACACCTTC.

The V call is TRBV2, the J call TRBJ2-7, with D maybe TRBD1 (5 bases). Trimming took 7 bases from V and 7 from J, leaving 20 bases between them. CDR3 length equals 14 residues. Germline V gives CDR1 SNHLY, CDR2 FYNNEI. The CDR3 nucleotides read TGTGCCAGCAAGGTCCAGGGTGGGTCTGGGGAGCAGTACTTC. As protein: CASKVQGGSGEQYF.

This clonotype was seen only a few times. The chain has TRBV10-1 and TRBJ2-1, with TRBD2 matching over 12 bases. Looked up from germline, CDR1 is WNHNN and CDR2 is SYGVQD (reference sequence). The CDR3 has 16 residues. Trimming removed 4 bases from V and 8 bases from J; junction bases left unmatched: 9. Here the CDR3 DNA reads TGCGCCAGCAGTGGAGGGGGGACTAGCGGGTCTCATGAGCAGTTCTTC. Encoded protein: CASSGGGTSGSHEQFF.

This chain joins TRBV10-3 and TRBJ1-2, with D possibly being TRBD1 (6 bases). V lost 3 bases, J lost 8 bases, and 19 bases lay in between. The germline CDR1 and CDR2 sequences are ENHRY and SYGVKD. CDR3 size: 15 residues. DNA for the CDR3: TGTGCCATCAGTGATCCCTCGGGAGGGGGAGAGGGCTACACCTTC. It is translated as CAISDPSGGGEGYTF.

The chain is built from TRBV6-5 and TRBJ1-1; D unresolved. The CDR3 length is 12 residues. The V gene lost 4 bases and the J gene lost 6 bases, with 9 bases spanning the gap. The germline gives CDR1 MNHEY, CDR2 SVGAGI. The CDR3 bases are TGTGCCAGCAGTTTCGACACTCCTGAAGCTTTCTTT. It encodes CASSFDTPEAFF.

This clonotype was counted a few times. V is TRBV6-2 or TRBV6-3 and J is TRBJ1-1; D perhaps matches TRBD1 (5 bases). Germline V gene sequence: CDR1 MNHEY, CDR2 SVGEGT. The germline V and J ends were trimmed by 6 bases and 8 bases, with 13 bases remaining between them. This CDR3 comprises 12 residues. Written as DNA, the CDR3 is TGTGCCAGCAGCCTTTACCGACAGGAAGCTTTCTTT. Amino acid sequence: CASSLYRQEAFF.

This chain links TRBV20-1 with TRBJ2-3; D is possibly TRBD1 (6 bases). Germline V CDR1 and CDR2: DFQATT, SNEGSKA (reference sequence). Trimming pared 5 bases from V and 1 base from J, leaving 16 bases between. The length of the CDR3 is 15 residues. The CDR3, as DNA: TGCAGTGCTTTTTCCGGACAGTTGGGCACAGATACGCAGTATTTT. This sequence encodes CSAFSGQLGTDTQYF.

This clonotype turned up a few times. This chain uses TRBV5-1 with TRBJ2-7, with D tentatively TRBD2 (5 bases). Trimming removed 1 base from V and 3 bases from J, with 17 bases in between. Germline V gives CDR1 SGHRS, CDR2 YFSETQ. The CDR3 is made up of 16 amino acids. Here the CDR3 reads CASSLSLRGWDYEQYF. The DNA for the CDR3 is TGCGCCAGCAGCTTGAGTTTACGGGGTTGGGACTACGAGCAGTACTTC.

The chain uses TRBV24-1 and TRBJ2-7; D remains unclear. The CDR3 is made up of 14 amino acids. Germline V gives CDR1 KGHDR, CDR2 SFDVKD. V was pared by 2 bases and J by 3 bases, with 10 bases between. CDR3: CATSDSRGDYEQYF. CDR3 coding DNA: TGTGCCACCAGTGATTCTCGAGGAGACTACGAGCAGTACTTC.

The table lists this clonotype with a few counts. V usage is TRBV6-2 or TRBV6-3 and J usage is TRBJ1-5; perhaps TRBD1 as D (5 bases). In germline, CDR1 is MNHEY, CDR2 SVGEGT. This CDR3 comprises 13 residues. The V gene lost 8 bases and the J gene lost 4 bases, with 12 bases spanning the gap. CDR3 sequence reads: CASCRDGNQPQHF. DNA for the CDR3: TGTGCCAGCTGCCGGGACGGAAATCAGCCCCAGCATTTT.

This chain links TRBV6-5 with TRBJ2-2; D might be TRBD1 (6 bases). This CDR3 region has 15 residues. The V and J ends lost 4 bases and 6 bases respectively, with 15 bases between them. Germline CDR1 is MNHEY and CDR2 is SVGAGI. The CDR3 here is CASSSGELGAGELFF. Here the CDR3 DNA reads TGTGCCAGCAGTTCAGGGGAGCTAGGGGCCGGGGAGCTGTTTTTT.

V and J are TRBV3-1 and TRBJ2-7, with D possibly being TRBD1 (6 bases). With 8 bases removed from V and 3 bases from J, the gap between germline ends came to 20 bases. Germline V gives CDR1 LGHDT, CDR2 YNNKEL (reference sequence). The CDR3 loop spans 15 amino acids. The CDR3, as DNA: TGTGCCAGCTCTAGGGGGAGCGGAGTCGTCTACGAGCAGTACTTC. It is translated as CASSRGSGVVYEQYF.

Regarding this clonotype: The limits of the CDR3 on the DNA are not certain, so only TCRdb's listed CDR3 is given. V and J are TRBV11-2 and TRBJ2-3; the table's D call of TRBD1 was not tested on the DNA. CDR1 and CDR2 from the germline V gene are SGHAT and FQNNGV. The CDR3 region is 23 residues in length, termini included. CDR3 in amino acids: CASTNQTSMYLCASKPGTDTQYF.

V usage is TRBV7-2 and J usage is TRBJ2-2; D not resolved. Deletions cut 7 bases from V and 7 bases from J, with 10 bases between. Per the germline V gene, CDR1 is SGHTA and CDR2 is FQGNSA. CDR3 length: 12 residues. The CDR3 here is CASTRLDGELFF. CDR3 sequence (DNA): TGTGCCAGCACCAGGTTGGACGGGGAGCTGTTTTTT.